Following are 16 T cell receptor beta chains from one sample sequenced in a study of T cell repertoires in cytomegalovirus infection. TCRdb redid the calling of the reads with MiXCR, one entry per CDR3 protein. The sample lists 270,000 or so distinct CDR3 sequences, approximately 15% occurring once. Specimen: CD8+ T cells from PBMCs. The receptor set was obtained from a human donor in good health (CMV status not recorded). Some clones in this sample may be carry-over from other donors' samples.

This clonotype was picked up many times. Here the CDR3 reads CSARGGKLGYEQYF. CDR3 coding DNA: TGCAGTGCTAGAGGGGGGAAACTCGGCTACGAGCAGTACTTC. The chain carries TRBV20-1 and TRBJ2-7; possibly TRBD1 or TRBD2 for D (5 bases each). This CDR3 is 14 amino acids long. Germline loops: CDR1 DFQATT, CDR2 SNEGSKA (reference sequence). V shed 1 base and J shed 3 bases, with 13 bases lying between them.

The chain has TRBV19 and TRBJ1-1; D gene uncertain. Germline V lookup: CDR1 LNHDA, CDR2 SQIVND (reference sequence). The CDR3 is made up of 14 amino acids. Trimming took 1 base from V and 2 from J, leaving 8 bases between them. The CDR3 spells CASSIAPANTEAFF. CDR3 DNA: TGTGCCAGTAGTATAGCCCCAGCTAACACTGAAGCTTTCTTT.

Of note for this clonotype: With a much larger clone just one base away, this may be a read error. The J gene is TRBJ2-1, the V gene TRBV20-1; 10 nucleotides match TRBD2. With 4 bases clipped from V and 9 bases from J, the junction kept 18 bases outside the gene matches. The CDR3 is 17 residues long. From germline, CDR1 is DFQATT and CDR2 SNEGSKA (reference sequence). CDR3: CSAIDFLAGDYSGEQFF. The CDR3 DNA is TGCAGTGCTATCGACTTTCTAGCGGGGGACTATAGTGGTGAGCAGTTCTTC.

This clonotype was recorded a few times. The chain combines TRBV5-6 with TRBJ2-1; 10 bases are shared with TRBD2. The CDR3 is 17 amino acids. Per germline, CDR1 SGHDT and CDR2 YYEEEE. The ends lost 0 bases at V and 2 bases at J; junction bases unmatched: 5. The CDR3 sequence: CASSLGLAGAPYNEQFF. CDR3 in DNA: TGTGCCAGCAGCTTGGGGCTAGCGGGGGCCCCCTACAATGAGCAGTTCTTC.

The chain couples TRBV19 to TRBJ1-1, with 8 nucleotides matching TRBD1. CDR1 and CDR2 (germline): LNHDA, SQIVND (reference sequence). V gave up 10 bases and J gave up 7 bases; unmatched junction bases: 5. The CDR3 has 11 residues. CDR3 region: CATTGGREAFF. In nucleotides, the CDR3 is TGTGCCACAACAGGGGGGCGTGAAGCTTTCTTT.

V and J are TRBV7-9 and TRBJ1-3; TRBD1 might be the D (5 bases). Germline values: CDR1 SEHNR, CDR2 FQNEAQ (reference sequence). This CDR3 region has 18 residues. Trimming took off 5 bases at V and 0 bases at J, with 20 bases between the two ends. CDR3 protein: CASSQPLGTPYSGNTIYF. CDR3 sequence (DNA): TGTGCCAGCAGCCAACCGTTGGGGACTCCTTACTCTGGAAACACCATATATTTT.

CDR3 DNA sequence: TGCAGCGTTGACCCGACAGGGGGAGTGGGGGGCTACACCTTC. It encodes CSVDPTGGVGGYTF. The chain has TRBV29-1 and TRBJ1-2; TRBD1 matches at 9 bases. The CDR3 spans 14 residues. Trimming cost V 3 bases and J 8 bases; bases outside gene matches: 10. The germline gives CDR1 SQVTM, CDR2 ANQGSEA.

The chain carries TRBV5-6 and TRBJ2-7; TRBD1 aligns across 7 bases. The CDR3 is 17 residues long. The germline V gene encodes CDR1 SGHDT and CDR2 YYEEEE. V lost 5 bases and J lost 4; bases outside the gene matches: 18. CDR3 region: CASSTLDRKKFGYEQYF. The CDR3 nucleotides read TGTGCCAGCAGTACCTTGGACAGGAAAAAGTTCGGGTACGAGCAGTACTTC.

The chain uses TRBV14 and TRBJ2-4; D may be TRBD2 (6 bases). Germline CDR1 is SGHDN and CDR2 is FVKESK. This CDR3 spans 12 amino acids. Between the trimmed V and J ends, which lost 2 bases and 10 bases, there was a span of 9 bases. The CDR3 sequence is CASSQLGGIQYF. CDR3 sequence (DNA): TGTGCCAGCAGCCAACTCGGGGGTATTCAGTACTTC.

This chain joins TRBV2 and TRBJ2-2; 7 nucleotides line up with TRBD2. V was clipped by 2 bases and J by 5 bases; unmatched bases: 11. CDR1 SNHLY and CDR2 FYNNEI come from the germline V gene. The CDR3 covers 17 residues. The DNA of the CDR3 is TGTGCCAGCAGTGAAATCCGTGGCGGGGAGGGGACCGGGGAGCTGTTTTTT. Translating gives CASSEIRGGEGTGELFF.

Relative to its sample, this clonotype is medium-sized. The J gene is TRBJ2-7, the V gene TRBV7-2; TRBD2 might be the D (5 bases). V gave up 2 bases and J gave up 5 bases, with 16 bases separating them. CDR1 is SGHTA and CDR2 is FQGNSA in the germline V gene. There are 15 residues in the CDR3. CDR3 residues: CASSLYRGPRDEQYF. The DNA of the CDR3 is TGTGCCAGCAGCTTATATCGGGGTCCTCGCGACGAGCAGTACTTC.

The gene calls are TRBV29-1 and TRBJ2-7, with 8 bases aligning to TRBD1. Trimming removed 7 bases from V and 3 bases from J; junction bases left unmatched: 8. The CDR3 has 13 amino acids. Germline assignment: CDR1 SQVTM and CDR2 ANQGSEA. The CDR3 sequence: CSAGQGGDYEQYF. CDR3 DNA sequence: TGCAGCGCCGGACAGGGAGGAGACTACGAGCAGTACTTC.

This clonotype was recorded a few times. The V gene is TRBV4-3, the J gene TRBJ2-1, with D perhaps matching TRBD2 (6 bases). With 1 base removed from V and 6 bases from J, the gap between germline ends came to 13 bases. The CDR3 totals 15 residues. Germline values: CDR1 LGHNA, CDR2 YSLEER. CDR3 sequence: CASSQGDGGPNEQFF. The CDR3 DNA reads TGCGCCAGCAGCCAAGGGGACGGGGGTCCCAATGAGCAGTTCTTC.

The J gene is TRBJ1-1, the V gene TRBV6-5; D gene unclear. Germline V gives CDR1 MNHEY, CDR2 SVGAGI. The CDR3 covers 18 residues. Trimming cost V 3 bases and J 1 base, with 21 bases left between them. The CDR3: CASSYLTLGSGRNTEAFF. In DNA form, the CDR3 reads TGTGCCAGCAGTTATCTAACCCTGGGGAGCGGGAGGAACACTGAAGCTTTCTTT.

J is TRBJ1-4 and V is TRBV7-8, with D unresolved. The V end was cut by 5 bases, the J end by 12 bases, with 13 bases between. The CDR3 has 12 amino acids. Per the germline V gene, CDR1 is SGHVS and CDR2 is FQNEAQ. As DNA, the CDR3 is TGTGCCAGCAGCGGGGTTTCGGGTGAACTGTTTTTT. This gives the protein CASSGVSGELFF.

V is TRBV29-1 and J is TRBJ1-2; a possible D gene is TRBD1 (5 bases). V was clipped by 6 bases and J by 8 bases, with 25 bases between them. Germline V gene data show CDR1 as SQVTM and CDR2 as ANQGSEA. There are 15 residues in the CDR3. The CDR3: CSVLGWGKEGRGYTF. CDR3 bases: TGCAGCGTATTGGGATGGGGCAAGGAGGGAAGGGGCTACACCTTC.